These 21 T cell receptor beta chains were sequenced from one sample in a study of T cells after posttransplantation cyclophosphamide. Busulfan-fludarabine conditioning, marrow transplant, and cyclophosphamide on days +3 and +4 were administered. Method: immunoSEQ multiplex PCR; TCRdb's copy keeps in-frame clones and lacks some. The sample has 20,000 or so clones, 74% seen once. Sequencing was performed on PBMCs, taken after an allogeneic stem cell transplant with post-transplant cyclophosphamide. These receptors all come from a young adult male patient who received an allogeneic stem cell transplant from a related donor, was CMV-positive, and had acute GVHD only. A subset of T cells may come from the graft donor.

The chain uses TRBV7-2 and TRBJ1-2, with 10 bases matching TRBD1. The CDR3 runs 14 residues. Looked up from germline, CDR1 is SGHTA and CDR2 is FQGNSA. The V segment lost 5 bases and the J segment 7 bases; nucleotides outside the gene matches: 7. The CDR3 DNA reads TGTGCCAGCAGCAGATCGACAGGGGGCCTTGGCTACACCTTC. Translation: CASSRSTGGLGYTF.

This chain joins TRBV7-2 and TRBJ1-3; maybe TRBD1 (6 bases). The CDR3 is made up of 15 amino acids. Deletions cut 5 bases from V and 2 bases from J, with 13 bases between. CDR1 SGHTA and CDR2 FQGNSA come from the germline V gene. The CDR3 loop reads CASSPAGGPGNTIYF. CDR3 DNA: TGTGCCAGCAGCCCAGCTGGGGGCCCTGGAAACACCATATATTTT. The variable domain in full, with the rest retrieved from reference TRBV7-2 and TRBJ1-3, is GAGVSQSPSNKVTEKGKDVELRCDPISGHTALYWYRQSLGQGLEFLIYFQGNSAPDKSGLPSDRFSAERTGGSVSTLTIQRTQQEDSAVYLCASSPAGGPGNTIYFGEGSWLTVV.

The chain is built from TRBV5-1 and TRBJ1-1; 7 bases map to TRBD1. This CDR3 is 15 amino acids long. V shed 4 bases, J shed 0 bases, and the junction held 6 bases outside the gene matches. Germline CDR1 is SGHRS and CDR2 is YFSETQ. In nucleotides, the CDR3 is TGCGCCAGCAGCCCGGGGACAGTGATGAACACTGAAGCTTTCTTT. Protein product: CASSPGTVMNTEAFF.

The chain links TRBV2 to TRBJ2-3; 8 nucleotides match TRBD2. The CDR3 runs to 15 residues. Germline V gene lookup returns CDR1 SNHLY and CDR2 FYNNEI. J lost 6 bases, V lost 4 bases, and 9 bases had no gene match. CDR3 sequence reads: CASSAPAGDLDTQYF. The CDR3 nucleotides read TGTGCCAGCAGTGCCCCAGCGGGGGACCTGGATACGCAGTATTTT.

The V and J genes are TRBV6-4 and TRBJ2-1; the D gene is possibly TRBD1 (5 bases). Trimming shortened V by 4 bases and J by 10 bases, and 14 bases separated the two germline ends. The CDR3 is 13 residues long. Germline V gene data show CDR1 as MRHNA and CDR2 as SNTAGT. CDR3 protein: CASSATPGLEQFF. The CDR3 bases are TGTGCCAGCAGTGCCACCCCAGGGTTAGAGCAGTTCTTC.

The chain uses TRBV1 and TRBJ1-3; no check of the table's D call, TRBD1, against the DNA was made. TRBV1 represents a pseudogene. The CDR3 loop spans 16 amino acids. The CDR3 loop reads CTSSQGPDRGRNTIYF. For the CDR3, the DNA is TGCACCAGCAGCCAAGGTCCGGACAGGGGACGAAACACCATATATTTT.

This chain links TRBV7-8 with TRBJ1-2; 8 bases are shared with TRBD1. Germline CDR1 SGHVS, CDR2 FQNEAQ. The V gene end was trimmed by 5 bases and the J gene end by 8 bases; junction bases not matched to a gene: 7. This CDR3 contains 13 residues. The CDR3, as DNA: TGTGCCAGCAGCCTGGACAGGGTGAAAGGCTACACCTTC. Translating gives CASSLDRVKGYTF.

The V and J genes are TRBV2 and TRBJ1-1, with a tentative D call TRBD1 (6 bases). The CDR3 spans 14 residues. Trimming left V 4 bases short and J 4 bases short, with 13 bases between. Germline-derived CDR1 and CDR2 are SNHLY and FYNNEI. In DNA form, the CDR3 reads TGTGCCAGCAGTGCAAACAGGGCTGGCACTGAAGCTTTCTTT. This encodes CASSANRAGTEAFF.

As DNA, the CDR3 is TGTGCCAGCAGCGCCTCGGGCGGGGGGATCCAAGAGACCCAGTACTTC. As protein: CASSASGGGIQETQYF. V and J are TRBV7-6 and TRBJ2-5, with 8 positions matching TRBD2. Trimming cost V 5 bases and J 1 base; bases outside gene matches: 9. The CDR3 has 16 residues. The V gene's germline CDR1 is SGHVS and CDR2 FNYEAQ. Combining the CDR3 with reference TRBV7-6 and TRBJ2-5 gives the whole variable domain GAGVSQSPRYKVTKRGQDVALRCDPISGHVSLYWYRQALGQGPEFLTYFNYEAQQDKSGLPNDRFSAERPEGSISTLTIQRTEQRDSAMYRCASSASGGGIQETQYFGPGTRLLVL.

This rearrangement joins TRBV5-1 to TRBJ2-1; TRBD1 matches 7 bases. The CDR3 extends over 14 amino acids. V lost 4 bases, J lost 7 bases, and 8 bases stayed unmatched. CDR1 and CDR2 (germline): SGHRS, YFSETQ. The CDR3 DNA follows: TGCGCCAGCAGCCGGGACAGCCGGGCGAATGAGCAGTTCTTC. Translated, it gives CASSRDSRANEQFF.

V usage is TRBV20-1 and J usage is TRBJ2-1, with D possibly being TRBD1 (5 bases). V was shortened by 3 bases and J by 12 bases, with 12 bases between the two germline ends. CDR3 size: 11 residues. The germline CDR1 and CDR2 sequences are DFQATT and SNEGSKA (reference sequence). CDR3 residues: CSASYGRVQFF. The CDR3, as DNA: TGCAGTGCTAGTTATGGCAGGGTGCAGTTCTTC.

The J gene is TRBJ2-3, the V gene TRBV10-1; perhaps TRBD1 as D (6 bases). V dropped 4 bases and J dropped 1 base, with 6 bases sitting between them. CDR1 and CDR2 (germline): WNHNN, SYGVQD (reference sequence). The CDR3 has 13 amino acids. This CDR3 reads CASSGQGTDTQYF. CDR3 nucleotide sequence: TGCGCCAGCAGTGGACAGGGCACAGATACGCAGTATTTT.

The rearrangement links TRBV14 to TRBJ2-3, with D unresolved. Trimming removed 1 base from V and 5 bases from J, with 10 bases in between. CDR1 SGHDN and CDR2 FVKESK come from the germline V gene. The CDR3 sequence is 14 residues long. For the CDR3, the DNA is TGTGCCAGCAGCCAAGGGAACCGGAGAGATACGCAGTATTTT. Protein sequence: CASSQGNRRDTQYF.

This clone was counted between two and nine times. This chain connects TRBV7-9 to TRBJ1-6; D is perhaps TRBD1 (6 bases). V lost 1 base to trimming and J lost 4 bases, with 8 bases between them. Germline-derived CDR1 and CDR2 are SEHNR and FQNEAQ (reference sequence). CDR3 length: 15 amino acids. The DNA for the CDR3 is TGTGCCAGCAGCTTAGACAGGGCATATAATTCACCCCTCCACTTT. This translates into CASSLDRAYNSPLHF.

The chain couples TRBV7-7 to TRBJ2-3, with D unclear. The germline V and J ends were trimmed by 2 bases and 4 bases, with 10 bases remaining between them. The germline V gene has CDR1 SSHAT and CDR2 FNYEAQ (reference sequence). The CDR3 sequence is 14 residues long. CDR3 sequence (DNA): TGTGCCAGCAGCTTAAGCACTCGGGCAGATACGCAGTATTTT. Amino acid sequence: CASSLSTRADTQYF.

To note about this clone: The sample holds other DNA sequences that translate to the same CDR3. The chain couples TRBV15 to TRBJ2-1; 7 nucleotides agree with TRBD2. With V trimmed by 5 bases and J by 1 base, 5 bases remained unmatched. This CDR3 has 15 amino acids. CDR1 is LNHNV, CDR2 YYDKDF, per germline (reference sequence). The CDR3 loop reads CATSAEGGSYNEQFF. Here the CDR3 DNA reads TGTGCCACCAGCGCCGAGGGAGGGTCCTACAATGAGCAGTTCTTC.

J is TRBJ1-1 and V is TRBV5-1; 10 bases fit TRBD1. This CDR3 spans 16 amino acids. V dropped 3 bases and J dropped 1; count of bases not matched to a gene: 6. From germline, CDR1 is SGHRS and CDR2 YFSETQ. The DNA of the CDR3 is TGCGCCAGCAGCTGGGGGACAGGGGCGACGAACACTGAAGCTTTCTTT. Protein: CASSWGTGATNTEAFF.

The chain uses TRBV19 and TRBJ2-5, with a tentative D call TRBD1 (6 bases). Germline CDR1 LNHDA, CDR2 SQIVND (reference sequence). The CDR3 is 12 residues long. Trimming took 5 bases from V and 3 from J, leaving 7 bases between them. This chain's CDR3 is CASSYREETQYF. The CDR3 nucleotides are TGTGCCAGTAGTTACAGGGAAGAGACCCAGTACTTC. Looking up the rest from reference TRBV19 and TRBJ2-5 gives the full variable domain: DGGITQSPKYLFRKEGQNVTLSCEQNLNHDAMYWYRQDPGQGLRLIYYSQIVNDFQKGDIAEGYSVSREKKESFPLTVTSAQKNPTAFYLCASSYREETQYFGPGTRLLVL.

V gene TRBV29-1 combines with J gene TRBJ1-4; possible D gene TRBD1, 6 bases. Trimming removed 4 bases from V and 6 bases from J, with 12 bases in between. The CDR3 is made up of 13 amino acids. CDR1 and CDR2 from the germline V gene are SQVTM and ANQGSEA. CDR3: CSVVKGGDEKLFF. The CDR3 DNA is TGCAGCGTTGTAAAAGGGGGTGATGAAAAACTGTTTTTT.

The gene calls are TRBV6-5 and TRBJ1-5, with D maybe TRBD1 (6 bases). The CDR3 covers 14 residues. Looked up from germline, CDR1 is MNHEY and CDR2 is SVGAGI. Trimming pared 5 bases from V and 8 bases from J, leaving 16 bases between. The CDR3 DNA follows: TGTGCCAGCAGTGAGAGGGGGGGGGTAGAGCCCCAGCATTTT. Protein sequence: CASSERGGVEPQHF.

This chain links TRBV4-2 with TRBJ1-5; TRBD1 might be the D (5 bases). The CDR3 has 16 residues. Germline lookup yields CDR1 LGHNA and CDR2 YNFKEQ. V dropped 0 bases and J dropped 2 bases, with 11 bases sitting between them. The CDR3 bases are TGTGCCAGCAGCCAAGATCAGGAAGGGGGCAATCAGCCCCAGCATTTT. Its translation is CASSQDQEGGNQPQHF.